This TCR beta chain was retrieved from a study of CD8 T cells in ankylosing spondylitis. CDR1 is LGHNA, CDR2 YSLEER, per germline. V lost 6 bases to trimming and J lost 5 bases, with 16 bases between them. The CDR3 is 14 residues long. One entry per CDR3 protein results from TCRdb running MiXCR on the 5' RACE reads. The sample includes a few hundred thousand distinct CDR3 sequences, about 6.7% of them seen just once. For this clonotype: The target antigen is unknown. A read error may be the cause here, since a much bigger clone is one base away.

Study-level results: It was reported that disease-linked clones were significantly enriched in matched ankylosing spondylitis synovial fluid. A motif in TCR beta, a set of seven to nine highly homologous variants, appeared characteristic of ankylosing spondylitis blood.

The sample taken for sequencing was blood, either unsorted or a sorted T cell fraction (not recorded which). The clonotype comes from a male donor with ankylosing spondylitis. V and J are TRBV4-3 and TRBJ1-2; no definite D call. CDR3 region: CASRHLEGRYGYTF. DNA for the CDR3: TGCGCCAGCAGACACCTTGAGGGTAGATATGGCTACACCTTC.